This entry concerns a single T cell receptor beta chain. Its specificity is unknown. In the original workflow: As immunoSEQ supplied junction-only sequences (without quality scores), filtering differed. Method: immunoSEQ multiplex PCR; TCRdb's copy keeps in-frame clones and lacks some. The V and J calls and clone size come from that table; D and trimming were worked out from the DNA. The sample lists some 350,000 clones; around 74% were seen once. The study separated CD4+ cells into CD45RA+ naive and CD45RA-negative memory subsets. This sample is part of a study of shared clonotypes between healthy human individuals. Study in general: The donors, two women and a few men, were aged 18 to 49. The study, taken as a whole, reports: Compared with clonotypes that all four donors shared, non-shared clonotypes had lower generation probabilities.

The V end was cut by 3 bases, the J end by 7 bases, with 18 bases between. The CDR3 contains 15 residues. Germline V CDR1 and CDR2: MDHEN, SYDVKM. The V and J genes are TRBV28 and TRBJ1-2; a possible D gene is TRBD1 (5 bases). The TCR originated in a man aged 25-45 years in good health. Sequenced material: memory CD4+ T cells sorted from blood. Subset noted: CD45RA-negative fraction. The CDR3 nucleotides read TGTGCCAGCAGTTTTGGGCCTACCCCAGGGAGTGGCTACACCTTC. This sequence encodes CASSFGPTPGSGYTF.